Presented here are 3 T cell receptor beta chains from one specimen sequenced in a study of vaccination and CD4 T cells after COVID-19. Treatment noted: roughly 11-day PBMC culture with coronavirus spike peptide pools or control peptides (ViraFEST assay). At the Johns Hopkins FTIC core, DNA taken from cultured CD4+ T cells was sequenced by way of the Oncomine TCR Beta short-read assay. In TCRdb, the PCR reads were re-called with MiXCR into one record per CDR3 protein. Of 10,000 or so distinct CDR3 sequences listed, approximately 70% are singletons. Their target antigens are unknown. The sequenced sample consisted of CD4+ T cells from blood, cultured in vitro. The receptor set was obtained from a human donor who had recovered from COVID-19.

This clonotype appeared a few times. The chain joins TRBV10-3 to TRBJ1-6; 7 bases are shared with TRBD1. CDR1 is ENHRY, CDR2 SYGVKD, per germline. The V segment lost 10 bases and the J segment 5 bases; nucleotides outside the gene matches: 5. The CDR3 runs to 13 residues. DNA for the CDR3: TGTGCCACCTGGGACAGTGATAATTCACCCCTCCACTTT. The encoded protein is CATWDSDNSPLHF.

The rearrangement links TRBV20-1 to TRBJ1-5; TRBD1 might be the D (6 bases). This CDR3 is 13 amino acids long. Germline loops: CDR1 DFQATT, CDR2 SNEGSKA (reference sequence). CDR3 in amino acids: CRTAKRGDQPQHF. The DNA for the CDR3 is TGCAGGACCGCTAAAAGGGGGGATCAGCCCCAGCATTTT.

The rearrangement uses TRBV15 and TRBJ1-6; D may be TRBD1 (5 bases). Germline CDR1 and CDR2: LNHNV and YYDKDF (reference sequence). This CDR3 contains 17 residues. V was clipped by 8 bases and J by 0 bases, with 17 bases between them. The CDR3: CATDRQQKSSYNSPLHF. In DNA, the CDR3 is TGTGCCACCGATAGACAGCAAAAGAGCTCCTATAATTCACCCCTCCACTTT.